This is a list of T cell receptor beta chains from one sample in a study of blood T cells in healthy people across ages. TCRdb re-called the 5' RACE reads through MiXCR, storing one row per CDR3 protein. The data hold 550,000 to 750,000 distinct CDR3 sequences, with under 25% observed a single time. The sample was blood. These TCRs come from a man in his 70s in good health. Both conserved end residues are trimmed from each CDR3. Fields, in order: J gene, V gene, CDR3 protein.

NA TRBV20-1 SAPGLAYSVEQF
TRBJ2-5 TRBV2 ASRDRVETQY
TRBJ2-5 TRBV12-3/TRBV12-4 ASSLEATGGTRFR
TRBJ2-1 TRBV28 ASSLSVAGEQF
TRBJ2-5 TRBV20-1 SATLWDSQETQY
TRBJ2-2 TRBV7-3 AILGGDTGELF
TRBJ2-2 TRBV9 ASSVSPAVNTGELF
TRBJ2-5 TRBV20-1 SARERLARETQY
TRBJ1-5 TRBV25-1 ASSQGGHQPQH
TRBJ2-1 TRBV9 ASSVGPLPTSGTYNEQF
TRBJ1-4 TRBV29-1 SGGELNEKLF
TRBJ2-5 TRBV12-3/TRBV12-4 ASRVTGAETQY
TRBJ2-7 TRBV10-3 AIGRVDYEQY
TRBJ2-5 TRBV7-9 ASSFQGTFQETQY
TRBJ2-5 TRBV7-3 ASSSGTGSLRDQY
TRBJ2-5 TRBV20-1 SAREVWGDREETQY
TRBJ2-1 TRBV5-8 ASSLARLAGPGNEQF
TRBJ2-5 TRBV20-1 SARVGALETQY
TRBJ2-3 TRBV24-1 ATSDRRTGGVTDTQY
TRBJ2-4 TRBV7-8 ASSPRSGNQY
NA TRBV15 ATSRESGSNHEQY
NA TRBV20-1 SARRTSGDEQF
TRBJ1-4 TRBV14 ASSQDNLEEKLF
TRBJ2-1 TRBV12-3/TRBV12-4 ASSFGAEGHNEQF
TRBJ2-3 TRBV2 ARGSTSTDTQY
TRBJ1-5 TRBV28 ASSYYRTGNQPQN
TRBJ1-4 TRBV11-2 ASSLDRGGTNEKLF
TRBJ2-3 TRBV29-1 SVDRGTGKGTDTQY
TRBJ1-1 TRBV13 ASSLYRTEAF
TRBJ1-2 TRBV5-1 ASSSSGDYGYT
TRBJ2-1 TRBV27 ASSSTGTGPWEQF
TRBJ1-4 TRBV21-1 ASSRGEKPF
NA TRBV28 ASSFSGRYEQF
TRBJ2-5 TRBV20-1 SARPLTGDLETQY
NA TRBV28 ASSLVVQGGIHEQY